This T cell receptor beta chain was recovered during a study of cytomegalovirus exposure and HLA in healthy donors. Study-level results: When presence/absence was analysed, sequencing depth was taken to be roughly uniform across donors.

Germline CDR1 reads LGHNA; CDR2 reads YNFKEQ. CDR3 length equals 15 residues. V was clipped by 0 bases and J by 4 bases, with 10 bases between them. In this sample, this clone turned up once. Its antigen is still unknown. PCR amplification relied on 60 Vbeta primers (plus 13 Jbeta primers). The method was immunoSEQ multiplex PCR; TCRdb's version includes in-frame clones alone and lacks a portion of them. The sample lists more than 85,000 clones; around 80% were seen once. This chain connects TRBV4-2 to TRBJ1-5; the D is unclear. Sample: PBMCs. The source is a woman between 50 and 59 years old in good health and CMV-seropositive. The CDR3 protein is CASSQEGLINQPQHF. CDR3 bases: TGTGCCAGCAGCCAAGAGGGCCTGATAAATCAGCCCCAGCATTTT.